This TCR beta chain was recovered during a study of immune evolution from preneoplasia to lung adenocarcinoma. The germline V gene has CDR1 SGHRS and CDR2 YFSETQ. The V gene end was trimmed by 6 bases and the J gene end by 5 bases; junction bases not matched to a gene: 8. This CDR3 comprises 13 residues. Assay used: immunoSEQ multiplex PCR; TCRdb lists only in-frame clones, some missing. This sample has about 4,900 clones, with around 78% found just once. The table lists this clone with a count of one. The chain recombines TRBV5-1 with TRBJ2-7, with 7 bases identical to TRBD1. Sequenced input: FFPE minimally invasive lung adenocarcinoma tissue. The TCR originated in a person aged 60-80 years with lung adenocarcinoma. The CDR3 nucleotides are TGCGCCAGCACCGAGACAGGGCGGGACGAGCAGTACTTC. The encoded protein is CASTETGRDEQYF.